A selection of T cell receptor beta chains follows, all from one sample in a study of cytomegalovirus exposure and HLA in healthy donors. Libraries were prepared by immunoSEQ multiplex PCR; TCRdb keeps only in-frame clonotypes and omits some of them. The sample lists around 110,000 clones; roughly a tenth were seen once. Sequenced sample: PBMCs. The receptor source for this set is a man aged 25-40 years in good health and CMV-seronegative. Each CDR3 is given with its conserved first and last residue. D genes are given only for firm matches. A clone size is listed for some rows: how often the clone was seen (once, few, many), or a class if it is expanded.

TRBJ1-2	few	TRBD1	TRBV9	CASSRATGVYGYTF	TGTGCCAGCAGCAGGGCGACAGGGGTATATGGCTACACCTTC
TRBJ1-2	few	TRBD1	TRBV7-2	CASSPPFNRGKGGYTF	TGTGCCAGCAGCCCCCCGTTTAACAGGGGTAAGGGTGGCTACACCTTC
TRBJ1-1	few	NA	TRBV5-6	CASSLVEGVNTEAFF	TGTGCCAGCAGCTTGGTGGAGGGAGTGAACACTGAAGCTTTCTTT
TRBJ2-2	NA	NA	TRBV19	CASSIGLNTGELFF	TGTGCCAGTAGTATCGGACTCAACACCGGGGAGCTGTTTTTT
TRBJ1-1	few	NA	TRBV30	CAWTPFLANTEAFF	TGTGCCTGGACCCCCTTTTTAGCTAACACTGAAGCTTTCTTT
TRBJ2-1	few	TRBD1	TRBV28	CASSWSTGGQNEQFF	TGTGCCAGCAGTTGGTCGACAGGGGGCCAGAATGAGCAGTTCTTC
TRBJ1-4	few	TRBD1	TRBV28	CASSDRSGRTGGVRLFF	TGTGCCAGCAGCGATAGATCCGGCCGGACAGGGGGGGTAAGACTGTTTTTT
TRBJ1-4	few	NA	TRBV30	CAWSVRGANEKLFF	TGTGCCTGGAGTGTACGGGGGGCTAATGAAAAACTGTTTTTT
TRBJ1-5	few	NA	TRBV2	CASSGAVGYQPQHF	TGTGCCAGCAGTGGGGCCGTGGGCTATCAGCCCCAGCATTTT
TRBJ2-2	NA	NA	TRBV7-7	CASSLGQNTGELFF	TGTGCTAGCAGCCTCGGACAGAACACCGGGGAGCTGTTTTTT
TRBJ2-5	NA	TRBD1	TRBV4-3	CASSQTSGGQVTQYF	TGCGCCAGCAGCCAAACCTCAGGGGGCCAGGTGACCCAGTACTTC
TRBJ2-4	few	NA	TRBV7-2	CASSSGVVKNIQYF	TGTGCCAGCAGCTCGGGAGTAGTTAAAAACATTCAGTACTTC
TRBJ2-1	NA	NA	TRBV29-1	CSVVRGGIEQFF	TGCAGCGTTGTCCGAGGCGGAATAGAGCAGTTCTTC
TRBJ2-3	few	NA	TRBV10-3	CAISGTRGSTDTQYF	TGTGCCATCAGCGGGACTCGGGGTAGCACAGATACGCAGTATTTT
TRBJ2-7	few	TRBD2	TRBV19	CASSISGRVYEQYF	TGTGCCAGTAGTATCAGCGGGAGAGTCTACGAGCAGTACTTC
TRBJ2-3	few	TRBD2	TRBV7-9	CASSSRLASTDTQYF	TGTGCCAGCAGCTCAAGACTAGCAAGCACAGATACGCAGTATTTT
TRBJ2-5	few	TRBD2	TRBV6-1	CASSEVAGGGQETQYF	TGTGCCAGCAGTGAAGTAGCGGGGGGGGGCCAAGAGACCCAGTACTTC
TRBJ1-1	few	NA	TRBV6-1	CASRSGTSRTEAFF	TGTGCCAGCAGGTCCGGGACAAGCCGCACTGAAGCTTTCTTT
TRBJ1-6	few	NA	TRBV7-9	CASSSTTGLTGSPLHF	TGTGCCAGCAGCTCGACGACAGGACTCACGGGTTCACCCCTCCACTTT
TRBJ1-2	few	TRBD1	TRBV6-6	CASSPRRTGGIYGYTF	TGTGCCAGCAGTCCACGCCGGACAGGGGGCATCTATGGCTACACCTTC
TRBJ2-5	few	TRBD2	TRBV7-2	CASSPQAGGPETQYF	TGTGCCAGCAGCCCGCAAGCGGGGGGGCCAGAGACCCAGTACTTC
TRBJ1-4	few	NA	TRBV4-1	CASSQETSEGARGKLFF	TGCGCCAGCAGCCAAGAAACGTCGGAAGGGGCTCGCGGAAAACTGTTTTTT
TRBJ1-2	NA	NA	TRBV5-4	CASSLADIGVSGGYTF	TGTGCCAGCAGCTTGGCCGACATTGGGGTTTCGGGAGGCTACACCTTC
TRBJ2-7	few	TRBD1	TRBV7-2	CASSFGQGGIEQYF	TGTGCCAGCAGCTTCGGACAGGGGGGGATCGAGCAGTACTTC
TRBJ2-7	few	TRBD1	TRBV6-1	CASRPGTANYEQYF	TGTGCCAGCAGACCCGGGACAGCCAACTACGAGCAGTACTTC
TRBJ2-3	NA	TRBD1	TRBV5-1	CASSSDRGKDTQYF	TGCGCCAGCAGCTCCGACAGGGGGAAAGATACGCAGTATTTT
TRBJ1-1	few	TRBD1	TRBV2	CASSYRGLNTEAFF	TGTGCCAGCAGTTACAGGGGCCTAAACACTGAAGCTTTCTTT